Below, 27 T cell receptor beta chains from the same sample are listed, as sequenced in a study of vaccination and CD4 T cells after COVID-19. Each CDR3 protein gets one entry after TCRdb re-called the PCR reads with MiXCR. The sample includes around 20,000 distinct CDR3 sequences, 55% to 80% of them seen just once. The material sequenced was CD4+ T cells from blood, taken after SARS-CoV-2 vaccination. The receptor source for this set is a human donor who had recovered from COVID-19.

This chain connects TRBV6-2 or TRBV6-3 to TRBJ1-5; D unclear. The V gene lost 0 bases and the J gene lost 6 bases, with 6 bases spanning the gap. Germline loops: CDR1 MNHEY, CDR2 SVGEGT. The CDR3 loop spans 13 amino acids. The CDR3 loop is CASSYSRSQPQHF. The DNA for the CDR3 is TGTGCCAGCAGTTACTCGAGATCTCAGCCCCAGCATTTT.

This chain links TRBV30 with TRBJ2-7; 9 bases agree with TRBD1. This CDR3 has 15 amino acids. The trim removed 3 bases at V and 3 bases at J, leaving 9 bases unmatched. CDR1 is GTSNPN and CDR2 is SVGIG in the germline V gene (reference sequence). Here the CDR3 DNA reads TGTGCCTGGAGCCGGGACAGGGCCTCGCACTACGAGCAGTACTTC. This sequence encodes CAWSRDRASHYEQYF. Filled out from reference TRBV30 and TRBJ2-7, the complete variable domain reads SQTIHQWPATLVQPVGSPLSLECTVEGTSNPNLYWYRQAAGRGLQLLFYSVGIGQISSEVPQNLSASRPQDRQFILSSKKLLLSDSGFYLCAWSRDRASHYEQYFGPGTRLTVT.

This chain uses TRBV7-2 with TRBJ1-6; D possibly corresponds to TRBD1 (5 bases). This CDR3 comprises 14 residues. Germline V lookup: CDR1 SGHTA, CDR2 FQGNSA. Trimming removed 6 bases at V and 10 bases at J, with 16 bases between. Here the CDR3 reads CASRLGVSGSPLHF. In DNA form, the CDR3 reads TGTGCCAGCAGACTAGGGGTGAGTGGATCACCCCTCCACTTT.

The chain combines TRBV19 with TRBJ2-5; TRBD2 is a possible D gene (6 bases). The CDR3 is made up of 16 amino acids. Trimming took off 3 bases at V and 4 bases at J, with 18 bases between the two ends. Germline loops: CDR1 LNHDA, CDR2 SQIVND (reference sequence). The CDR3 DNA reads TGTGCCAGTAGTATTGGGGGGACCACAGAGGGAGAGACCCAGTACTTC. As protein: CASSIGGTTEGETQYF.

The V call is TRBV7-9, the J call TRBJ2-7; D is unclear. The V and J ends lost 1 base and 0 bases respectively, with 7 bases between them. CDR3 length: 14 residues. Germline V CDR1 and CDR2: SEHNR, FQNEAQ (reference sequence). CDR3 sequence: CASSLDGGSYEQYF. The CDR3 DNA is TGTGCCAGCAGCTTAGATGGCGGCTCCTACGAGCAGTACTTC.

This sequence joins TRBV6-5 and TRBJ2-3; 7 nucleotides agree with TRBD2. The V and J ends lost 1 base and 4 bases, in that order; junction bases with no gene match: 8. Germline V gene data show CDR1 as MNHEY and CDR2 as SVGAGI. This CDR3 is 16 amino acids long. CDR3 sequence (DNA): TGTGCCAGCAGTTACTACGGGGGAGGGGAAGCAGATACGCAGTATTTT. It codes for CASSYYGGGEADTQYF.

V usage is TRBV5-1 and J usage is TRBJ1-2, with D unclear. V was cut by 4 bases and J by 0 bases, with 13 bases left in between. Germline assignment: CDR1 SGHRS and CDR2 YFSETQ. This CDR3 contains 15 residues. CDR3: CASSPGHSANYGYTF. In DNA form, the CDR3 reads TGCGCCAGCAGCCCTGGGCATTCAGCTAACTATGGCTACACCTTC.

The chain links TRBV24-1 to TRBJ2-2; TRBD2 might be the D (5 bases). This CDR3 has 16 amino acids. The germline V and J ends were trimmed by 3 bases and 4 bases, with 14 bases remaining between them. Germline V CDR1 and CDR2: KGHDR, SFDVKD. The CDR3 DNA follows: TGTGCCACCAGTGATAGTACCTGGGCGGGCACCGGGGAGCTGTTTTTT. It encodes CATSDSTWAGTGELFF.

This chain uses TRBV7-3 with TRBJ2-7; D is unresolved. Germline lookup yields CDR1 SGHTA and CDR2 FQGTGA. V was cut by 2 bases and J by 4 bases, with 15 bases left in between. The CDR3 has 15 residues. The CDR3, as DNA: TGTGCCAGCAGCTTAGATTCGTCTGGGCCATACGAGCAGTACTTC. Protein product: CASSLDSSGPYEQYF.

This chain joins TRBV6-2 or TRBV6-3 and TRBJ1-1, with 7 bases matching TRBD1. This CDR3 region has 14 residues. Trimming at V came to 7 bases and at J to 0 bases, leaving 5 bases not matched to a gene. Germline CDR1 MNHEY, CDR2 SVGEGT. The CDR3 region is CASKTGNMNTEAFF. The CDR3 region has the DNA TGTGCCAGCAAGACAGGGAACATGAACACTGAAGCTTTCTTT.

The CDR3 loop reads CSVSQSLNEKLFF. CDR3 nucleotide sequence: TGCAGCGTATCACAGAGTTTGAATGAAAAACTGTTTTTT. This sequence joins TRBV29-1 and TRBJ1-4; D remains ambiguous. Germline values: CDR1 SQVTM, CDR2 ANQGSEA. Trimming removed 6 bases at V and 5 bases at J, with 13 bases between. The CDR3 spans 13 residues.

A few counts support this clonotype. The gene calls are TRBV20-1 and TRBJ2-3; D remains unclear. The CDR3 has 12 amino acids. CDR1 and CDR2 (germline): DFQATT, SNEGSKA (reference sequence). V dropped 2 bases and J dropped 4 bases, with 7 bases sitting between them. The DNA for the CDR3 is TGCAGTGCTAGACCGAGTGCAGATACGCAGTATTTT. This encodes CSARPSADTQYF.

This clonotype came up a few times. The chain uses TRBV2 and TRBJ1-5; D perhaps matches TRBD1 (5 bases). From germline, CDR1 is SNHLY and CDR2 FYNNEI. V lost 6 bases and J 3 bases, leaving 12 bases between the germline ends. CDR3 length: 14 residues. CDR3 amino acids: CASSAGFPNQPQHF. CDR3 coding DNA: TGTGCCAGCAGCGCAGGGTTTCCCAATCAGCCCCAGCATTTT.

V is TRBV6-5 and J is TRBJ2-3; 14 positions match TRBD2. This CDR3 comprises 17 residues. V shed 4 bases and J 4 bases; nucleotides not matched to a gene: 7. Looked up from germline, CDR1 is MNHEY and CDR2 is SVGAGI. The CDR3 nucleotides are TGTGCCAGCAGTTTCGGACTAGCGGGAGGCCGCCCAGATACGCAGTATTTT. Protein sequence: CASSFGLAGGRPDTQYF.

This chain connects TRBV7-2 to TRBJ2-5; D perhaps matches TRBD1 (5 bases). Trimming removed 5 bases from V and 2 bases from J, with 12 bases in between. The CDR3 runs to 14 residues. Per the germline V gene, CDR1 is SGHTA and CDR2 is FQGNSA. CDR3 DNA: TGTGCCAGCAGCCCCCGGTCAGGGCAAGAGACCCAGTACTTC. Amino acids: CASSPRSGQETQYF.

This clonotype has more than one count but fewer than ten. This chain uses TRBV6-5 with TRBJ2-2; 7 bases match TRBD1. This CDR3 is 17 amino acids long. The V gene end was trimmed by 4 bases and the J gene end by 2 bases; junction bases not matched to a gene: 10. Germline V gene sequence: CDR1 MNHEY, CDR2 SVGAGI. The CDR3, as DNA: TGTGCCAGCAGTTCCGTATCGGGACAGTTAAACACCGGGGAGCTGTTTTTT. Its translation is CASSSVSGQLNTGELFF.

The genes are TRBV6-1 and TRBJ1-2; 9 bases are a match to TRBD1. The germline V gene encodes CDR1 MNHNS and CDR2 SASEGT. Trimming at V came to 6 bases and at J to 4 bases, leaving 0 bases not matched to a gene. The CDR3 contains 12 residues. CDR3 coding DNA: TGTGCCAGCAGGGGACAGGGCTATGGCTACACCTTC. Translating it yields CASRGQGYGYTF.

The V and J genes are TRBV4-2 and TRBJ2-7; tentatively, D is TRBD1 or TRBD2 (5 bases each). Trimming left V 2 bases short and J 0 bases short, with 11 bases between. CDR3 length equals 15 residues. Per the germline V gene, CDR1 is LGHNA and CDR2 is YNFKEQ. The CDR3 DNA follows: TGTGCCAGCAGCCAACTAGGGGACGACTCCTACGAGCAGTACTTC. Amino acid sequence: CASSQLGDDSYEQYF.

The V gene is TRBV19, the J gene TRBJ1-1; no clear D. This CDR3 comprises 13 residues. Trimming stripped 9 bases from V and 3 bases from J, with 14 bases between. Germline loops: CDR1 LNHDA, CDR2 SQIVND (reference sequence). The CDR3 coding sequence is TGTGCCAGCGGACCAAGGGCGGACACTGAAGCTTTCTTT. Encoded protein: CASGPRADTEAFF.

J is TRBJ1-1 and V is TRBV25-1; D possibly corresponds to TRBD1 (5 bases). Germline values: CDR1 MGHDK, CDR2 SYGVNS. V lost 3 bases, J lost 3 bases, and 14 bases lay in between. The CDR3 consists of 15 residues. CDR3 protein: CASSDIGTRHTEAFF. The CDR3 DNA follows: TGTGCCAGCAGTGACATTGGGACCCGGCACACTGAAGCTTTCTTT.

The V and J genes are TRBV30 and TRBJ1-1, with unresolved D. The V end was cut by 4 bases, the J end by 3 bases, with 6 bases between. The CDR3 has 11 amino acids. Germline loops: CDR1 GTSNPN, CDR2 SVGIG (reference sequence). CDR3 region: CAWKGYTEAFF. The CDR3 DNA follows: TGTGCCTGGAAAGGCTACACTGAAGCTTTCTTT.

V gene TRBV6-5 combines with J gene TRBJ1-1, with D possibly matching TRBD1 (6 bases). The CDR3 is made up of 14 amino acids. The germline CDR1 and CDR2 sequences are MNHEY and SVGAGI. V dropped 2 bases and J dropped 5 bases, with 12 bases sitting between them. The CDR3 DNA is TGTGCCAGCAGTTACGTGGGGGGCCGGACTGAAGCTTTCTTT. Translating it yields CASSYVGGRTEAFF.

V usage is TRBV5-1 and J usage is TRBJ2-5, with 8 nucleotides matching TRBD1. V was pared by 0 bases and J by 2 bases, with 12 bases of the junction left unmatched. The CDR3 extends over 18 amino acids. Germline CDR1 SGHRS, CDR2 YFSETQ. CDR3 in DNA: TGCGCCAGCAGCTTGGGCAGGGGGCTATCTATCAGGCAAGAGACCCAGTACTTC. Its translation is CASSLGRGLSIRQETQYF. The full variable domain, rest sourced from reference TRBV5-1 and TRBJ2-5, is KAGVTQTPRYLIKTRGQQVTLSCSPISGHRSVSWYQQTPGQGLQFLFEYFSETQRNKGNFPGRFSGRQFSNSRSEMNVSTLELGDSALYLCASSLGRGLSIRQETQYFGPGTRLLVL.

CDR3 in amino acids: CASSLGGMSNQPQHF. The CDR3 coding sequence is TGTGCCAGCAGCTTAGGAGGGATGAGCAATCAGCCCCAGCATTTT. The V and J genes are TRBV7-2 and TRBJ1-5, with D unresolved. Trimming stripped 1 base from V and 1 base from J, with 8 bases between. This CDR3 has 15 residues. Germline CDR1 is SGHTA and CDR2 is FQGNSA.

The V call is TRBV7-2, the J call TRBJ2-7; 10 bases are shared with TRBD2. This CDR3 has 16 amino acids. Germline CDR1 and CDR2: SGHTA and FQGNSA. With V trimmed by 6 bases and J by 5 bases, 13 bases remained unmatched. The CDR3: CASSQRGLAGAHEQYF. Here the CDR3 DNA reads TGTGCCAGCAGTCAGAGGGGGCTAGCGGGAGCCCACGAGCAGTACTTC.

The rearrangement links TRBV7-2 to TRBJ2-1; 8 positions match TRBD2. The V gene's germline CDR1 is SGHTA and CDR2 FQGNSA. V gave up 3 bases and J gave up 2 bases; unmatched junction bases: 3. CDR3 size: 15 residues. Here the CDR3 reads CASSFLLAAYNEQFF. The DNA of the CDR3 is TGTGCCAGCAGCTTTCTACTAGCGGCCTACAATGAGCAGTTCTTC.

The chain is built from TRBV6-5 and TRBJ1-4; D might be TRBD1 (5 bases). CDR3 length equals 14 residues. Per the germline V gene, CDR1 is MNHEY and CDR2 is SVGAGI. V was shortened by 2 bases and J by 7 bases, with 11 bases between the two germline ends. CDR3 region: CASSYGTTGEKLFF. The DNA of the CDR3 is TGTGCCAGCAGTTACGGGACTACCGGTGAAAAACTGTTTTTT.